The clone carrying this TCR beta chain was seen once. What it binds is not known. This sample was taken from a study of cytomegalovirus exposure and HLA in healthy donors. Study results and caveats: Across HLA loci, a later analysis found differing TCR association rates, with DRB1 most and HLA-C fewest.

Germline lookup yields CDR1 SGHNT and CDR2 YYREEE (reference sequence). Unmatched junction bases numbered 6, after V lost 0 bases and J lost 4 bases. The CDR3 is made up of 15 amino acids. PCR amplification relied on 60 Vbeta primers (plus 13 Jbeta primers). The repertoire was sequenced with immunoSEQ multiplex PCR; TCRdb's copy has only in-frame clones and lacks some. This sample has around 130,000 clones, with roughly 71% found just once. The sequencing input was PBMCs. The TCR comes from a middle-aged woman in good health and CMV-seropositive. This chain joins TRBV5-4 and TRBJ2-5; the match to TRBD2 covers 7 bases. The CDR3 here is CASSLVGGEGETQYF. The CDR3, as DNA: TGTGCCAGCAGCTTGGTAGGCGGGGAGGGAGAGACCCAGTACTTC.